The rows below give T cell receptor beta chains drawn from one sample of a study of cytomegalovirus exposure and HLA in healthy donors. Assay: immunoSEQ multiplex PCR; the TCRdb copy retains only in-frame clones and omits some. The repertoire holds around 110,000 clones, with 75% to 90% as singletons. Sequenced sample: PBMCs. These receptors all come from a man aged 25-40 years in good health and CMV-seronegative. The conserved cysteine and the conserved F or W are not part of the CDR3 here. Each record gives: CDR3 length, J gene, V gene, CDR3 protein.

cdr3_length: 12
j_call: TRBJ1-3
v_call: TRBV28
cdr3_aa: ASSLGQGGNTIY

cdr3_length: 13
j_call: TRBJ2-5
v_call: TRBV10-2
cdr3_aa: ASSESQGVQETQY

cdr3_length: 16
j_call: TRBJ2-6
v_call: TRBV10-3
cdr3_aa: AISERGGGTSGANVLT

cdr3_length: 15
j_call: TRBJ1-1
v_call: TRBV10-3
cdr3_aa: AIRGGEGGAMNTEAF

cdr3_length: 13
j_call: TRBJ1-1
v_call: TRBV6-1
cdr3_aa: ASSGGLGRGTEAF

cdr3_length: 13
j_call: TRBJ2-1
v_call: TRBV27
cdr3_aa: ASSPLAGGLDEQF

cdr3_length: 15
j_call: TRBJ1-3
v_call: TRBV18
cdr3_aa: ASSPIILEDSGNTIY

cdr3_length: 12
j_call: TRBJ2-7
v_call: TRBV7-2
cdr3_aa: ASSWTSPSYEQY

cdr3_length: 15
j_call: TRBJ2-1
v_call: TRBV9
cdr3_aa: ASSVSSGGTLYNEQF

cdr3_length: 13
j_call: TRBJ1-2
v_call: TRBV23-1
cdr3_aa: ASSQHRQGCYGYT

cdr3_length: 14
j_call: TRBJ2-2
v_call: TRBV5-1
cdr3_aa: ASSLMGQTNTGELF

cdr3_length: 13
j_call: TRBJ2-2
v_call: TRBV5-1
cdr3_aa: ASSLAGAHTGELF

cdr3_length: 13
j_call: TRBJ1-6
v_call: TRBV7-9
cdr3_aa: ASSLGQGRYSPLH

cdr3_length: 13
j_call: TRBJ2-4
v_call: TRBV27
cdr3_aa: ASSSEGQAKNSQY

cdr3_length: 11
j_call: TRBJ2-5
v_call: TRBV18
cdr3_aa: ASSPGQRETQY

cdr3_length: 18
j_call: TRBJ2-2
v_call: TRBV15
cdr3_aa: ATSRDGLLTAQTNTGELF

cdr3_length: 13
j_call: TRBJ2-3
v_call: TRBV18
cdr3_aa: ASSLRGGPRDTQY

cdr3_length: 14
j_call: TRBJ2-5
v_call: TRBV5-4
cdr3_aa: ASSFVGGTREETQY

cdr3_length: 13
j_call: TRBJ2-5
v_call: TRBV9
cdr3_aa: ASSVTSGGLGTQY

cdr3_length: 11
j_call: TRBJ1-2
v_call: TRBV25-1
cdr3_aa: ASRSGQGGGYT

cdr3_length: 13
j_call: TRBJ2-5
v_call: TRBV18
cdr3_aa: ASSRGQGRQETQY

cdr3_length: 14
j_call: TRBJ1-1
v_call: TRBV28
cdr3_aa: ASSGPSGIMNTEAF

cdr3_length: 13
j_call: TRBJ2-4
v_call: TRBV28
cdr3_aa: ASSLAGGPSGIQY

cdr3_length: 14
j_call: TRBJ1-4
v_call: TRBV27
cdr3_aa: ASSLSGGPWNEKLF

cdr3_length: 15
j_call: TRBJ1-5
v_call: TRBV30
cdr3_aa: AWSRDRTKNSNQPQH

cdr3_length: 13
j_call: TRBJ2-2
v_call: TRBV11-2
cdr3_aa: ASSLDPGNTGELF

cdr3_length: 12
j_call: TRBJ2-3
v_call: TRBV9
cdr3_aa: ASSNGGGADTQY

cdr3_length: 12
j_call: TRBJ2-4
v_call: TRBV5-1
cdr3_aa: ASSFRGPQNIQY

cdr3_length: 9
j_call: TRBJ1-4
v_call: TRBV7-9
cdr3_aa: ASSHNEKLF

cdr3_length: 12
j_call: TRBJ2-2
v_call: TRBV7-9
cdr3_aa: ASSFSTGYAELF

cdr3_length: 14
j_call: TRBJ1-4
v_call: TRBV5-1
cdr3_aa: ASSLVSPEGVEKLF

cdr3_length: 13
j_call: TRBJ2-5
v_call: TRBV4-3
cdr3_aa: ASSQDRNEPGTQY

cdr3_length: 14
j_call: TRBJ2-6
v_call: TRBV19
cdr3_aa: ASSMVPSGGPYVLT

cdr3_length: 16
j_call: TRBJ2-7
v_call: TRBV10-2
cdr3_aa: ASSEYGGGLAGFYEQY

cdr3_length: 9
j_call: TRBJ1-3
v_call: TRBV6-1
cdr3_aa: ASASGNTIY

cdr3_length: 11
j_call: TRBJ2-1
v_call: TRBV6-4
cdr3_aa: ASSLMTGNEQF

cdr3_length: 15
j_call: TRBJ1-1
v_call: TRBV15
cdr3_aa: ATSRLQGFEPNTEAF

cdr3_length: 11
j_call: TRBJ2-7
v_call: TRBV5-1
cdr3_aa: ASSLAASYEQY

cdr3_length: 14
j_call: TRBJ2-7
v_call: TRBV21-1
cdr3_aa: ASSKVVQGRGGEQY

cdr3_length: 12
j_call: TRBJ1-3
v_call: TRBV27
cdr3_aa: ASGDRATGNTIY

cdr3_length: 17
j_call: TRBJ2-5
v_call: TRBV7-9
cdr3_aa: ASSPPGQGGGKYQETQY

cdr3_length: 14
j_call: TRBJ2-1
v_call: TRBV2
cdr3_aa: ASRTIPSGGYNEQF

cdr3_length: 12
j_call: TRBJ1-6
v_call: TRBV2
cdr3_aa: ASTVDRAGSPLH

cdr3_length: 14
j_call: TRBJ2-7
v_call: TRBV19
cdr3_aa: ASSSPGGSSAYEQY

cdr3_length: 14
j_call: TRBJ2-3
v_call: TRBV25-1
cdr3_aa: ASSEAKRGGTDTQY

cdr3_length: 11
j_call: TRBJ2-1
v_call: TRBV18
cdr3_aa: ASSPGQYNEQF

cdr3_length: 12
j_call: TRBJ1-2
v_call: TRBV18
cdr3_aa: ASSPGGNLYGYT

cdr3_length: 12
j_call: TRBJ2-7
v_call: TRBV7-2
cdr3_aa: ASSLDPNSYEQY

cdr3_length: 13
j_call: TRBJ1-5
v_call: TRBV4-2
cdr3_aa: ASSQGQGGDQPQH

cdr3_length: 12
j_call: TRBJ1-1
v_call: TRBV15
cdr3_aa: ATGVGAVDTEAF

cdr3_length: 12
j_call: TRBJ2-3
v_call: TRBV6-5
cdr3_aa: ASRTSGGALGQY

cdr3_length: 13
j_call: TRBJ1-1
v_call: TRBV7-2
cdr3_aa: ASSFLVGGNTEAF

cdr3_length: 13
j_call: TRBJ1-3
v_call: TRBV21-1
cdr3_aa: ASSPGGLGGNTIY